Following are 5 T cell receptor beta chains from one sample sequenced in a study of blood T cells in healthy people across ages. Alongside a J-beta primer mix, a sample-barcoded 5' primer served in a second PCR lasting roughly 7 to 12 cycles. MiXCR, applied by TCRdb to the 5' RACE reads, yields one record per CDR3 protein. The table shows about 1.5 million distinct CDR3 sequences, with roughly two fifths occurring only once. The sequenced sample was blood. The receptor source for this set is a woman aged 18 to 35 in good health.

This clonotype was recorded only once. The J gene is TRBJ1-1, the V gene TRBV29-1; the match to TRBD1 covers 7 bases. Looked up from germline, CDR1 is SQVTM and CDR2 is ANQGSEA. CDR3 length: 12 residues. The trim removed 4 bases at V and 5 bases at J, leaving 4 bases unmatched. CDR3 sequence (DNA): TGCAGCGTTGTCTGGGACAGTACTGAAGCTTTCTTT. It is translated as CSVVWDSTEAFF. The full variable domain, in which reference TRBV29-1 and TRBJ1-1 provide the parts outside the CDR3, is SAVISQKPSRDICQRGTSLTIQCQVDSQVTMMFWYRQQPGQSLTLIATANQGSEATYESGFVIDKFPISRPNLTFSTLTVSNMSPEDSSIYLCSVVWDSTEAFFGQGTRLTVV.

V usage is TRBV5-6 and J usage is TRBJ2-2; D is unclear. V lost 4 bases and J lost 14, with 15 bases in between. Looked up from germline, CDR1 is SGHDT and CDR2 is YYEEEE. The CDR3 runs to 12 residues. The CDR3 spells CASSTSRVGLFF. The CDR3 region has the DNA TGTGCCAGCAGCACCTCTAGAGTGGGTCTGTTTTTT.

V and J are TRBV12-3 or TRBV12-4 and TRBJ2-1; D gene uncertain. The CDR3 is 15 residues long. Trimming shortened V by 3 bases and J by 1 base, and 10 bases separated the two germline ends. CDR3 DNA sequence: TGTGCCAGCAGTTTCATCCCGGAGTCCTACAATGAGCAGTTCTTC. Encoded protein: CASSFIPESYNEQFF.

The V and J genes are TRBV20-1 and TRBJ2-1; a weak D match, TRBD1 (6 bases). The germline CDR1 and CDR2 sequences are DFQATT and SNEGSKA (reference sequence). The CDR3 contains 11 residues. V was cut by 3 bases and J by 12 bases, with 12 bases left in between. Written as DNA, the CDR3 is TGCAGTGCTAGTGGGGGCGTTGGGCAGTTCTTC. This gives the protein CSASGGVGQFF.

This clonotype has more than one count but fewer than ten. This sequence joins TRBV12-3 or TRBV12-4 and TRBJ2-3; D is unclear. Trimming shortened V by 8 bases and J by 4 bases, and 22 bases separated the two germline ends. This CDR3 has 16 amino acids. DNA for the CDR3: TGTGCCAGCCTCCTCACCCGGGTAATGAGCGCAGATACGCAGTATTTT. This gives the protein CASLLTRVMSADTQYF.